Listed below are T cell receptor beta chains from one sample, sequenced in a study of PD-1 blockade in classical Hodgkin lymphoma. Repertoires were generated with immunoSEQ multiplex PCR, while TCRdb's copy carries only in-frame clones and drops some. Seen here are roughly 49,000 clones, around 87% observed once, and the top ten hold approximately 13%. Source: peripheral blood mononuclear cells (PBMCs), taken before the fourth cycle of nivolumab. These TCRs come from a human donor with classical Hodgkin lymphoma. Both conserved end residues are part of each CDR3. Clone size appears in some rows only: once, few, many, or a class for an expanded clone.

V gene	J gene	clone size	CDR3 protein
TRBV7-2	TRBJ1-1	many	CASSLIWGWSEAFF
TRBV2	TRBJ2-1	-	CASWREHVEQFF
TRBV9	TRBJ2-7	-	CASSASSGVGLFEQYF
TRBV2	TRBJ1-1	-	CAGRSGHSGTEAFF
TRBV6-4	TRBJ2-3	-	CASSGVAGEPDTQYF
TRBV9	TRBJ2-1	once	CASSVVTDNEQFF
TRBV7-9	TRBJ2-5	once	CASRPSRSWETQYF
TRBV4-1	TRBJ1-2	-	CASSQDLQGNGYTF
TRBV7-8	TRBJ1-1	once	CASSLLPGRDTEAFF
TRBV19	TRBJ2-7	once	CASSVDSFEEQYF
TRBV19	TRBJ1-1	-	CASKGMGTEAFF
TRBV6-4	TRBJ2-1	-	CASSVGSGHNEQFF
TRBV7-3	TRBJ1-2	few	CASSKFPGSSYGYTF
TRBV4-2	TRBJ2-7	-	CASSQATQYSYEQYF
TRBV12-5	TRBJ2-7	once	CASGLVVEGDRALGEQYF
TRBV11-3	TRBJ2-7	-	CASSLVGRTYSYEQYF
TRBV6-5	TRBJ2-1	-	CASSYSGYNEQFF
TRBV9	TRBJ1-1	-	CASAGGLNTEAFF
TRBV9	TRBJ2-7	-	CASSVAGGDPYEQYF
TRBV2	TRBJ2-5	-	CASSEGGGEETQYF
TRBV7-2	TRBJ1-5	-	CASSYAAQPQHF
TRBV11-2	TRBJ2-1	-	CASRQHNEQFF
TRBV27	TRBJ2-7	-	CASSLKGRMSYEQYF
TRBV10-3	TRBJ2-3	-	CAISEVLDTQYF
TRBV19	TRBJ2-1	-	CASSIDAGGNEQFF
TRBV9	TRBJ2-1	-	CASSVGGDNEQFF